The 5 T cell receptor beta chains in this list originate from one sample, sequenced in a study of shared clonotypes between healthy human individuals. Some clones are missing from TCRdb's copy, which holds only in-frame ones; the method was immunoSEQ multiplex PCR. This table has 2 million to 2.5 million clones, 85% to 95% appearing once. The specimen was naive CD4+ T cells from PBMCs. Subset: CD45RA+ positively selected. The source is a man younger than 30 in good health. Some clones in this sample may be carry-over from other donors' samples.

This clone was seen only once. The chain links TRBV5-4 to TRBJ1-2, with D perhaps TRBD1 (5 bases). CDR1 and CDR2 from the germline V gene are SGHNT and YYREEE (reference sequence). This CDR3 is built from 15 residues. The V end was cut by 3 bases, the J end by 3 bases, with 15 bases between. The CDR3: CASSSGGSSYYGYTF. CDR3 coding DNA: TGTGCCAGCAGCTCGGGGGGGTCGTCCTACTATGGCTACACCTTC.

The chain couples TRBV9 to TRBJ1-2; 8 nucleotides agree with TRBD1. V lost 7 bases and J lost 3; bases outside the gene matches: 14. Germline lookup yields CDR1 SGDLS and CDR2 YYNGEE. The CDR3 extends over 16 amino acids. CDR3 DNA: TGTGCCAGCTCGGGACAGGCCCAGATAACCTACTATGGCTACACCTTC. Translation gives CASSGQAQITYYGYTF.

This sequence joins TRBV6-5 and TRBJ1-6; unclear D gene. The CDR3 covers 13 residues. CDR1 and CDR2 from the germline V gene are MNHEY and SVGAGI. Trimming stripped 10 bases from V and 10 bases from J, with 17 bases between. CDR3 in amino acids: CAIGGSLGSPLHF. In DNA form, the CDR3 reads TGTGCCATCGGCGGGTCTCTGGGGTCACCCCTCCACTTT.

The DNA of the CDR3 is TGTGCCAGCTCCCTTGGCCCAGGGGGGGGGCGGAGCAATCAGCCCCAGCATTTT. This sequence encodes CASSLGPGGGRSNQPQHF. The chain employs TRBV27 and TRBJ1-5; 7 bases align to TRBD1. Germline CDR1 MNHEY, CDR2 SMNVEV (reference sequence). The CDR3 has 18 amino acids. Trimming at V came to 8 bases and at J to 1 base, leaving 17 bases not matched to a gene.

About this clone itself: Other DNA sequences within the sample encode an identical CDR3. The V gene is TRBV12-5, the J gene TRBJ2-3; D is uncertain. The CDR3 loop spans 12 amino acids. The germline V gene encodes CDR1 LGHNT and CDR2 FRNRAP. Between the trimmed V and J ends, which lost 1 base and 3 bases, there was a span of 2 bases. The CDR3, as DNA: TGTGCTAGTGGTTTGGATACAGATACGCAGTATTTT. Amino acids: CASGLDTDTQYF. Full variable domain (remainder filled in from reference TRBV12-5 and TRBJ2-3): DARVTQTPRHKVTEMGQEVTMRCQPILGHNTVFWYRQTMMQGLELLAYFRNRAPLDDSGMPKDRFSAEMPDATLATLKIQPSEPRDSAVYFCASGLDTDTQYFGPGTRLTVL.